The source of this TCR beta chain is a study of cytomegalovirus exposure and HLA in healthy donors. Study-level points and caveats: V- and J-gene trimming of TCR beta was linked (in a later analysis) to a missense DCLRE1C variant.

Primers: 60 Vbeta forward and 13 Jbeta reverse. Profiled with immunoSEQ multiplex PCR; TCRdb holds only in-frame clones, not every one. The sample records some 90,000 clones, about 66% being singletons. Concerning this clone: Its antigen is not known.

This clonotype was obtained from a boy between 10 and 17 years old in good health and CMV-seropositive. What was sequenced was PBMCs.

This CDR3 is CASSSTGMNQPQHF. The CDR3 bases are TGTGCCAGCAGCTCGACAGGTATGAATCAGCCCCAGCATTTT. The chain is built from TRBV5-6 and TRBJ1-5; D possibly corresponds to TRBD1 (6 bases). Germline V gene lookup returns CDR1 SGHDT and CDR2 YYEEEE. The CDR3 covers 14 residues. Trimming removed 3 bases at V and 4 bases at J, with 11 bases between.